Listed here are 2 T cell receptor beta chains from one sample, sequenced in a study of shared clonotypes between healthy human individuals. Clones were sequenced by immunoSEQ multiplex PCR, and TCRdb holds only the in-frame ones, with some missing. The sample has 1 million to 1.2 million clones; approximately 77% are singletons. Sequences were obtained from memory CD4+ T cells from PBMCs. Stated subset: CD45RA-negative fraction. The receptors here all came from a young man in good health. Some clones in this sample may be carry-over from other donors' samples.

In its sample, this clone was seen once. This chain links TRBV7-8 with TRBJ2-3; possibly TRBD2 for D (7 bases). Trimming took off 1 base at V and 2 bases at J, with 13 bases between the two ends. From germline, CDR1 is SGHVS and CDR2 FQNEAQ. The CDR3 length is 16 residues. The CDR3: CASSLEQGGVTDTQYF. CDR3 nucleotide sequence: TGTGCCAGCAGCTTAGAACAGGGAGGGGTCACAGATACGCAGTATTTT.

This clone was observed a handful of times. This chain connects TRBV9 to TRBJ2-1, with unresolved D. Between the trimmed V and J ends, which lost 0 bases and 7 bases, there was a span of 11 bases. Germline CDR1 is SGDLS and CDR2 is YYNGEE. The CDR3 is 14 residues long. CDR3: CASSVGVGWNEQFF. CDR3 DNA sequence: TGTGCCAGCAGCGTAGGGGTCGGGTGGAATGAGCAGTTCTTC.